These 32 T cell receptor beta chains were all obtained from the same sample, sequenced in a study of cytotoxic CD8 clonotypes in ibrutinib-treated CLL. Here immunoSEQ multiplex PCR was the method, and the copy in TCRdb shows in-frame clones only, minus some. Of 65,000 to 85,000 clones listed, over 80% are singletons. Here the sequenced sample was PBMCs, taken after 24 months of ibrutinib treatment. The receptors stem from a human donor with chronic lymphocytic leukemia.

The V and J genes are TRBV27 and TRBJ2-7; 10 bases line up with TRBD2. Germline CDR1 MNHEY, CDR2 SMNVEV (reference sequence). After removal of 10 bases from V and 5 bases from J, the junction contained 8 bases not matched to a gene. The CDR3 loop spans 13 amino acids. DNA for the CDR3: TGTGCCATCTCTAGCGGGAGTGAGGACGAGCAGTACTTC. The encoded protein is CAISSGSEDEQYF.

In its sample, this clone was seen a few times. This rearrangement joins TRBV6-6 to TRBJ1-2; 8 bases align to TRBD1. CDR1 MNHNY and CDR2 SVGAGI come from the germline V gene (reference sequence). The CDR3 consists of 13 residues. V was pared by 2 bases and J by 7 bases, with 3 bases of the junction left unmatched. Here the CDR3 DNA reads TGTGCCAGCAGTTACGGACAGGGAGGTGGCTACACCTTC. It translates to CASSYGQGGGYTF.

The chain uses TRBV28 and TRBJ2-2; the D is unclear. Germline V gene data show CDR1 as MDHEN and CDR2 as SYDVKM. V dropped 3 bases and J dropped 5 bases, with 7 bases sitting between them. This CDR3 spans 13 amino acids. CDR3 region: CASSFFRTGELFF. In nucleotides, the CDR3 is TGTGCCAGCAGTTTTTTTAGAACCGGGGAGCTGTTTTTT.

The rearrangement joins TRBV7-3 to TRBJ2-3; TRBD2 is a possible D gene (6 bases). Trimming shortened V by 5 bases and J by 5 bases, and 11 bases separated the two germline ends. The CDR3 has 13 amino acids. CDR1 and CDR2 (germline): SGHTA, FQGTGA. CDR3 loop: CASSGSGGDTQYF. CDR3 coding DNA: TGTGCCAGCAGCGGCTCCGGGGGAGATACGCAGTATTTT.

The V and J genes are TRBV2 and TRBJ1-2; 8 nucleotides agree with TRBD1. CDR1 is SNHLY and CDR2 is FYNNEI in the germline V gene. The CDR3 contains 14 residues. After removal of 6 bases from V and 8 bases from J, the junction contained 11 bases not matched to a gene. CDR3 sequence: CASSPDRGFWGYTF. DNA of the CDR3: TGTGCCAGCAGCCCAGACAGGGGATTCTGGGGCTACACCTTC. Looking up the rest from reference TRBV2 and TRBJ1-2 gives the full variable domain: EPEVTQTPSHQVTQMGQEVILRCVPISNHLYFYWYRQILGQKVEFLVSFYNNEISEKSEIFDDQFSVERPDGSNFTLKIRSTKLEDSAMYFCASSPDRGFWGYTFGSGTRLTVV.

On this clone: One end of the junction does not line up with germline, which may come from a read error. V usage is TRBV11-2 and J usage is TRBJ2-7, with D maybe TRBD1 (6 bases). This CDR3 has 15 residues. Germline values: CDR1 SGHAT, CDR2 FQNNGV. Here the CDR3 reads CASSLAFLTTTGMNF. The CDR3 DNA reads TGTGCCAGCAGCTTAGCCTTCCTAACAACGACAGGCATGAACTTC.

The V gene is TRBV10-3, the J gene TRBJ2-7; the match to TRBD1 covers 9 bases. This CDR3 is 16 amino acids long. The V and J ends lost 6 bases and 4 bases, in that order; junction bases with no gene match: 13. Germline values: CDR1 ENHRY, CDR2 SYGVKD. The CDR3 reads CAISPIPGTGQYEQYF. Written as DNA, the CDR3 is TGTGCCATCAGCCCAATTCCCGGGACAGGGCAGTACGAGCAGTACTTC.

The chain combines TRBV28 with TRBJ1-5, with 8 bases fitting TRBD1. The CDR3 length is 14 residues. V was pared by 2 bases and J by 6 bases, with 3 bases of the junction left unmatched. Germline V gene lookup returns CDR1 MDHEN and CDR2 SYDVKM. The CDR3 loop is CASSLAGGSQPQHF. For the CDR3, the DNA is TGTGCCAGCAGTTTAGCAGGGGGCTCTCAGCCCCAGCATTTT.

The chain employs TRBV5-4 and TRBJ2-2, with D unclear. The CDR3 has 14 amino acids. Germline loops: CDR1 SGHNT, CDR2 YYREEE (reference sequence). V shed 0 bases and J shed 6 bases, with 9 bases lying between them. DNA of the CDR3: TGTGCCAGCAGCTTGGGCCGGACCGCCGGGGAGCTGTTTTTT. Its protein is CASSLGRTAGELFF.

The chain couples TRBV28 to TRBJ1-5, with a possible D match to TRBD1 (5 bases). V lost 3 bases and J 4 bases, leaving 7 bases between the germline ends. The germline CDR1 and CDR2 sequences are MDHEN and SYDVKM. This CDR3 comprises 13 residues. CDR3 nucleotide sequence: TGTGCCAGCAGTTTCAAGGGGAATCAGCCCCAGCATTTT. Residues: CASSFKGNQPQHF.

This chain links TRBV11-2 with TRBJ2-5; TRBD1 or TRBD2 may be the D gene (6 bases each). CDR1 is SGHAT, CDR2 FQNNGV, per germline. The ends were cut back, 1 base at V and 5 bases at J, with 8 bases in the middle. The CDR3 has 13 amino acids. In DNA form, the CDR3 reads TGTGCCAGCAGCTTAGTAGGGGGGGAGACCCAGTACTTC. It yields the protein CASSLVGGETQYF.

The chain has TRBV19 and TRBJ1-1, with D uncertain. This CDR3 has 14 residues. Germline-derived CDR1 and CDR2 are LNHDA and SQIVND (reference sequence). Between the trimmed V and J ends, which lost 3 bases and 0 bases, there was a span of 8 bases. The CDR3 nucleotides are TGTGCCAGTAGTATCGATGGCATGAACACTGAAGCTTTCTTT. Protein sequence: CASSIDGMNTEAFF.

The chain carries TRBV4-1 and TRBJ1-6; 9 bases are shared with TRBD1. Germline V lookup: CDR1 MGHRA, CDR2 YSYEKL. The V segment lost 1 base and the J segment 10 bases; nucleotides outside the gene matches: 8. The CDR3 is made up of 16 amino acids. CDR3 bases: TGCGCCAGCAGCCAAGGCCCGGACAGGGGTGACTCACCCCTCCACTTT. Translated, it gives CASSQGPDRGDSPLHF.

The V call is TRBV15, the J call TRBJ2-5; a weak D match, TRBD1 (6 bases). The V end was cut by 1 base, the J end by 5 bases, with 17 bases between. The CDR3 totals 16 residues. CDR1 is LNHNV, CDR2 YYDKDF, per germline (reference sequence). The CDR3 nucleotides read TGTGCCACCAGCAGAGTGGAACAGGGTGGCGAGGAGACCCAGTACTTC. This gives the protein CATSRVEQGGEETQYF. The whole variable domain, filled in from reference TRBV15 and TRBJ2-5, reads DAMVIQNPRYQVTQFGKPVTLSCSQTLNHNVMYWYQQKSSQAPKLLFHYYDKDFNNEADTPDNFQSRRPNTSFCFLDIRSPGLGDTAMYLCATSRVEQGGEETQYFGPGTRLLVL.

J is TRBJ2-5 and V is TRBV11-3; a possible D gene is TRBD2 (5 bases). This CDR3 has 13 amino acids. Trimming removed 5 bases from V and 5 bases from J, with 12 bases in between. CDR1 and CDR2 (germline): SGHNT, YENEEA. CDR3 sequence reads: CASSQGLGETQYF. Here the CDR3 DNA reads TGTGCCAGCAGCCAAGGACTTGGGGAGACCCAGTACTTC.

The J gene is TRBJ2-7, the V gene TRBV18, with TRBD2 matching over 7 bases. The CDR3 sequence is 14 residues long. V shed 8 bases, J shed 2 bases, and the junction held 9 bases outside the gene matches. Germline V gene data show CDR1 as KGHSH and CDR2 as LQKENI. CDR3 in amino acids: CASTTSPGAYEQYF. For the CDR3, the DNA is TGTGCCAGCACGACTAGCCCAGGAGCCTACGAGCAGTACTTC.

The chain links TRBV28 to TRBJ1-5, with 7 positions matching TRBD1. Trimming cost V 3 bases and J 3 bases; bases outside gene matches: 5. The CDR3 length is 15 residues. Looked up from germline, CDR1 is MDHEN and CDR2 is SYDVKM. The CDR3 here is CASSLAGTVNQPQHF. CDR3 in DNA: TGTGCCAGCAGTTTGGCCGGGACAGTCAATCAGCCCCAGCATTTT.

The V gene is TRBV30, the J gene TRBJ2-3; D may be TRBD1 (5 bases). Germline V CDR1 and CDR2: GTSNPN, SVGIG (reference sequence). Trimming shortened V by 5 bases and J by 0 bases, and 15 bases separated the two germline ends. The CDR3 spans 15 residues. The CDR3 loop is CAWSRGRASTDTQYF. Written as DNA, the CDR3 is TGTGCCTGGTCTAGAGGCAGGGCGAGCACAGATACGCAGTATTTT.

This chain joins TRBV5-4 and TRBJ1-2; D possibly corresponds to TRBD1 (5 bases). The CDR3 is 16 amino acids. V was trimmed by 2 bases and J by 8 bases, leaving 22 bases between them. Germline loops: CDR1 SGHNT, CDR2 YYREEE (reference sequence). CDR3 sequence: CASSFPLQGTSHGYTF. The CDR3 nucleotides read TGTGCCAGCAGCTTCCCCCTCCAGGGAACTTCCCACGGCTACACCTTC.

The chain couples TRBV6-1 to TRBJ1-1, with TRBD1 matching 10 bases. The CDR3 contains 15 residues. V was clipped by 6 bases and J by 5 bases; unmatched bases: 9. Germline CDR1 reads MNHNS; CDR2 reads SASEGT. This CDR3 reads CASRGQGGGGTEAFF. In DNA, the CDR3 is TGTGCCAGCAGAGGACAGGGGGGAGGCGGTACTGAAGCTTTCTTT.

V and J are TRBV2 and TRBJ2-3; D remains unclear. V lost 4 bases to trimming and J lost 2 bases, with 10 bases between them. Germline V CDR1 and CDR2: SNHLY, FYNNEI. CDR3 size: 14 residues. The CDR3: CASSVDTNTDTQYF. Written as DNA, the CDR3 is TGTGCCAGCAGTGTAGACACCAACACAGATACGCAGTATTTT.

V usage is TRBV10-3 and J usage is TRBJ2-5, with TRBD1 as a possible D gene (5 bases). The CDR3 contains 12 residues. Germline V gene sequence: CDR1 ENHRY, CDR2 SYGVKD. V lost 11 bases, J lost 5 bases, and 15 bases lay in between. The DNA for the CDR3 is TGTGCCGCCCAAGGGGATTCGGAGACCCAGTACTTC. Protein product: CAAQGDSETQYF.

V gene TRBV7-9 combines with J gene TRBJ2-2; 8 bases align to TRBD1. The CDR3 is 13 residues long. The junction had 4 bases not matched to a gene; V was cut back by 6 bases and J by 7 bases. Germline V lookup: CDR1 SEHNR, CDR2 FQNEAQ (reference sequence). As DNA, the CDR3 is TGTGCCAGCAGAAATACAGGGGGCGGGGAGCTGTTTTTT. Its protein is CASRNTGGGELFF.

The chain links TRBV6-1 to TRBJ2-1, with no clear D. The CDR3 contains 17 residues. CDR1 and CDR2 from the germline V gene are MNHNS and SASEGT. The germline V and J ends were trimmed by 3 bases and 7 bases, with 22 bases remaining between them. CDR3: CASSDPISHRVENEQFF. Written as DNA, the CDR3 is TGTGCCAGCAGTGACCCTATCTCCCACCGAGTGGAAAATGAGCAGTTCTTC.

The chain has TRBV5-1 and TRBJ2-1; D not resolved. The V end lost 1 base, the J end lost 8 bases, and 10 bases lay between the germline ends. The CDR3 has 13 amino acids. CDR1 SGHRS and CDR2 YFSETQ come from the germline V gene. Here the CDR3 reads CASSLRPMDEQFF. The CDR3 DNA reads TGCGCCAGCAGCTTGCGTCCGATGGATGAGCAGTTCTTC.

This chain joins TRBV2 and TRBJ2-1, with a weak D call TRBD2 (7 bases). The germline CDR1 and CDR2 sequences are SNHLY and FYNNEI. V dropped 6 bases and J dropped 6 bases, with 18 bases sitting between them. CDR3 length: 15 amino acids. The CDR3 region is CASRRGEGIPNEQFF. For the CDR3, the DNA is TGTGCCAGCAGGAGGGGGGAGGGCATTCCCAATGAGCAGTTCTTC.

This clone was picked up one time. The chain has TRBV6-1 and TRBJ2-3, with D possibly matching TRBD2 (5 bases). V dropped 0 bases and J dropped 4 bases, with 11 bases sitting between them. This CDR3 is 15 amino acids long. Germline V gene lookup returns CDR1 MNHNS and CDR2 SASEGT. The CDR3 DNA is TGTGCCAGCAGTGAAGCGCCCCTAGCAGCAGATACGCAGTATTTT. Encoded protein: CASSEAPLAADTQYF.

This rearrangement joins TRBV5-1 to TRBJ1-2, with a tentative D call TRBD1 (6 bases). The CDR3 has 15 residues. V lost 0 bases and J lost 2, with 11 bases in between. Germline CDR1 reads SGHRS; CDR2 reads YFSETQ. CDR3 region: CASSLGTDLNYGYTF. The CDR3 bases are TGCGCCAGCAGCTTGGGGACAGATCTAAACTATGGCTACACCTTC.

CDR3 sequence: CASRGEDSPLHF. The CDR3 DNA is TGTGCCAGCAGGGGGGAGGATTCACCCCTCCACTTT. The chain uses TRBV28 and TRBJ1-6; D is perhaps TRBD1 (5 bases). CDR1 and CDR2 from the germline V gene are MDHEN and SYDVKM. V was pared by 6 bases and J by 8 bases, with 8 bases between. The CDR3 totals 12 residues.

The gene calls are TRBV6-5 and TRBJ1-6, with D possibly being TRBD1 (6 bases). Trimming cost V 5 bases and J 9 bases, with 17 bases left between them. The CDR3 length is 15 residues. CDR1 MNHEY and CDR2 SVGAGI come from the germline V gene. The CDR3 DNA reads as TGTGCCAGCAGTCAGGCGGCAGGACAGAGTTCACCCCTCCACTTT. Amino acids: CASSQAAGQSSPLHF.

The chain carries TRBV11-2 and TRBJ2-7, with 7 bases lining up with TRBD1. J was trimmed by 6 bases and V by 1 base; bases with no gene match: 9. Germline V gene lookup returns CDR1 SGHAT and CDR2 FQNNGV. The CDR3 is 15 residues long. The CDR3 coding sequence is TGTGCCAGCAGCTTAGGACACAGGGGATCGGGCGAGCAGTACTTC. This translates into CASSLGHRGSGEQYF.

The J gene is TRBJ2-7, the V gene TRBV15, with D possibly TRBD2 on 7 matching bases. V lost 8 bases and J lost 4, with 21 bases in between. The CDR3 extends over 15 amino acids. Germline CDR1 reads LNHNV; CDR2 reads YYDKDF (reference sequence). The CDR3 spells CATSRGGGKKYEQYF. Here the CDR3 DNA reads TGTGCCACCTCGCGGGGAGGGGGAAAAAAGTACGAGCAGTACTTC.